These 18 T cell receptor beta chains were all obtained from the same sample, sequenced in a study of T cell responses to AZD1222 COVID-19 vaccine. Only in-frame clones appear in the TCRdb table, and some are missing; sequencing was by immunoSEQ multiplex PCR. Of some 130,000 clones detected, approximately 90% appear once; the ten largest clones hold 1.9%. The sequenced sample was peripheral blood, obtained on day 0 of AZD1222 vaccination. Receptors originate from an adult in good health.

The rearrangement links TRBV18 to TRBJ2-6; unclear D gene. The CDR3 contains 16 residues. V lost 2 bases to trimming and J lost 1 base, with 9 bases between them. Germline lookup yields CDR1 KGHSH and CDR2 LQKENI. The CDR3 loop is CASSPAVGSGANVLTF. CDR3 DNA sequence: TGTGCCAGCTCACCAGCAGTAGGGTCTGGGGCCAACGTCCTGACTTTC.

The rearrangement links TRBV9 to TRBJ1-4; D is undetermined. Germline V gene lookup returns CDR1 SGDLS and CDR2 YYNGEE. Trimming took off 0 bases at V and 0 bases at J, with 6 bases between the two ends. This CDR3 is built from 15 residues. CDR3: CASSVEGATNEKLFF. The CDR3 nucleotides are TGTGCCAGCAGCGTAGAGGGAGCAACTAATGAAAAACTGTTTTTT.

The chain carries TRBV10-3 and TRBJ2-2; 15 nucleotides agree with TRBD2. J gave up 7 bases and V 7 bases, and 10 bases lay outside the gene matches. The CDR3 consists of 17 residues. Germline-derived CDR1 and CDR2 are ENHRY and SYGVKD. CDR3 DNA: TGTGCCATCACACCCGGACTAGCGGGAGGGCCTCACGGGGAGCTGTTTTTT. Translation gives CAITPGLAGGPHGELFF.

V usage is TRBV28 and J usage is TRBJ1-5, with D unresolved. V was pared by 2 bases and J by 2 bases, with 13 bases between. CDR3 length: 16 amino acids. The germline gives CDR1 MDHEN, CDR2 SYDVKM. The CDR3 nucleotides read TGTGCCAGCAGTTTAGTAGGAGCTATAGGCAATCAGCCCCAGCATTTT. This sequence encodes CASSLVGAIGNQPQHF.

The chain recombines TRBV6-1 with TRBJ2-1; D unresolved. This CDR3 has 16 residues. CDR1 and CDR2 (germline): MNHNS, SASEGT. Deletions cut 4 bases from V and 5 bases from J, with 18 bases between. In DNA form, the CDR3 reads TGTGCCAGCAGTGTGTTGGGCGTACCTTTTGACAATGAGCAGTTCTTC. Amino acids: CASSVLGVPFDNEQFF.

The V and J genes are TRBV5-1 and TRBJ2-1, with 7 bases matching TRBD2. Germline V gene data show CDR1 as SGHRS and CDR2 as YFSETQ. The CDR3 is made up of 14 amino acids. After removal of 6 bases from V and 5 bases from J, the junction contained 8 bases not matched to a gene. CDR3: CASNSLGGDNEQFF. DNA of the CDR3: TGCGCCAGCAATTCCCTGGGGGGGGACAATGAGCAGTTCTTC.

The CDR3 protein is CAWDRGNTEAFF. DNA of the CDR3: TGTGCCTGGGACAGGGGGAACACTGAAGCTTTCTTT. The chain has TRBV30 and TRBJ1-1; 8 bases are a match to TRBD1. Germline assignment: CDR1 GTSNPN and CDR2 SVGIG (reference sequence). The V and J ends lost 5 bases and 1 base, in that order; junction bases with no gene match: 0. This CDR3 region has 12 residues.

CDR3 loop: CAIRGQTNTGELFF. CDR3 DNA: TGTGCCATCAGGGGACAAACGAACACCGGGGAGCTGTTTTTT. The chain links TRBV10-3 to TRBJ2-2; a possible D gene is TRBD1 (6 bases). Trimming stripped 6 bases from V and 0 bases from J, with 8 bases between. This CDR3 region has 14 residues. CDR1 and CDR2 from the germline V gene are ENHRY and SYGVKD.

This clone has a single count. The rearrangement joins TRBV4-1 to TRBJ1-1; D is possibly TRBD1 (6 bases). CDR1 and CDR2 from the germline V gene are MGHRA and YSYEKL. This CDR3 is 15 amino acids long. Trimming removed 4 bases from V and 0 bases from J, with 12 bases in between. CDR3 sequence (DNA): TGCGCCAGCAGCCCAACACAGGGAGTGAACACTGAAGCTTTCTTT. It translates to CASSPTQGVNTEAFF.

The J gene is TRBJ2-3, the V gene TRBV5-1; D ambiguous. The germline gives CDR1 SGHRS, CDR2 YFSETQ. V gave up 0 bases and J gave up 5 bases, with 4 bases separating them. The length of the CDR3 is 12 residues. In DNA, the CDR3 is TGCGCCAGCAGCTTGGAAGGAGATACGCAGTATTTT. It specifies CASSLEGDTQYF. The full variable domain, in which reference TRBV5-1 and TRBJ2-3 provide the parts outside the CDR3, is KAGVTQTPRYLIKTRGQQVTLSCSPISGHRSVSWYQQTPGQGLQFLFEYFSETQRNKGNFPGRFSGRQFSNSRSEMNVSTLELGDSALYLCASSLEGDTQYFGPGTRLTVL.

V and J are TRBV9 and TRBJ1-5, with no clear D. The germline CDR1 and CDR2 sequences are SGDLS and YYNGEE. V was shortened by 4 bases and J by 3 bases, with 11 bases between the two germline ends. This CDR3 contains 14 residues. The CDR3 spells CASSPGRLNQPQHF. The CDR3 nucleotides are TGTGCCAGCAGCCCCGGACGGCTCAATCAGCCCCAGCATTTT.

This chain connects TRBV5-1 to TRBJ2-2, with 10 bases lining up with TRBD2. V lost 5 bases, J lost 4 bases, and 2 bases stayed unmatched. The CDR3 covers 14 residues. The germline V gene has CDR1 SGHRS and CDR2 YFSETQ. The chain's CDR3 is CASRPSGGTGELFF. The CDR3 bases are TGCGCCAGCAGACCTAGCGGGGGCACCGGGGAGCTGTTTTTT.

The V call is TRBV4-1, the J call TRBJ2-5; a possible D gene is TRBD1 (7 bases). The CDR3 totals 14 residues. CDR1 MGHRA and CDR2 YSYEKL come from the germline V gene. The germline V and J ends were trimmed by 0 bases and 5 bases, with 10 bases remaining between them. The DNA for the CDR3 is TGCGCCAGCAGCCAAGATTCAGGGGGGGAGACCCAGTACTTC. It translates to CASSQDSGGETQYF.

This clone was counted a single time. CDR3 sequence: CASSEKDSSGTEAFF. The CDR3 DNA sequence: TGTGCCAGCAGTGAAAAGGACAGTTCGGGAACTGAAGCTTTCTTT. The chain uses TRBV6-4 and TRBJ1-1; a possible D gene is TRBD1 (6 bases). CDR3 length equals 15 residues. CDR1 MRHNA and CDR2 SNTAGT come from the germline V gene. Trimming took 3 bases from V and 5 from J, leaving 16 bases between them.

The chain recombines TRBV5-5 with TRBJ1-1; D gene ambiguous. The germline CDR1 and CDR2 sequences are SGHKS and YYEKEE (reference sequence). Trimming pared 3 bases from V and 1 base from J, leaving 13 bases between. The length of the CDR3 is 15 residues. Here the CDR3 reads CASSSIGWENTEAFF. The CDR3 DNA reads TGTGCCAGCAGCTCAATAGGGTGGGAGAACACTGAAGCTTTCTTT.

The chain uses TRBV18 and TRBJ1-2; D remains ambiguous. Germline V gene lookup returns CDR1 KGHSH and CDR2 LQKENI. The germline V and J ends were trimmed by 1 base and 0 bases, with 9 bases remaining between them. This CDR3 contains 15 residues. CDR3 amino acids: CASSPLGKANYGYTF. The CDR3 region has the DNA TGTGCCAGCTCACCACTGGGGAAAGCTAACTATGGCTACACCTTC.

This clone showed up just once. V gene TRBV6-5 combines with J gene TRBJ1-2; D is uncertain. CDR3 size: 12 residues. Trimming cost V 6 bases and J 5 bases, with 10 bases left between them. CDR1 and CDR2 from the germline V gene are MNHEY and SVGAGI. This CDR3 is CASSDFGYGYTF. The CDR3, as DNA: TGTGCCAGCAGCGACTTCGGATATGGCTACACCTTC.

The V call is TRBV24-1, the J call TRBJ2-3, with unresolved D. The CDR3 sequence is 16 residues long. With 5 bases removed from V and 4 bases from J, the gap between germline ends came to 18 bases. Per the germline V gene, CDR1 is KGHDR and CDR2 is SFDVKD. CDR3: CATSGRKGTEADTQYF. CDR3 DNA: TGTGCCACCAGTGGTAGAAAAGGAACTGAGGCAGATACGCAGTATTTT.